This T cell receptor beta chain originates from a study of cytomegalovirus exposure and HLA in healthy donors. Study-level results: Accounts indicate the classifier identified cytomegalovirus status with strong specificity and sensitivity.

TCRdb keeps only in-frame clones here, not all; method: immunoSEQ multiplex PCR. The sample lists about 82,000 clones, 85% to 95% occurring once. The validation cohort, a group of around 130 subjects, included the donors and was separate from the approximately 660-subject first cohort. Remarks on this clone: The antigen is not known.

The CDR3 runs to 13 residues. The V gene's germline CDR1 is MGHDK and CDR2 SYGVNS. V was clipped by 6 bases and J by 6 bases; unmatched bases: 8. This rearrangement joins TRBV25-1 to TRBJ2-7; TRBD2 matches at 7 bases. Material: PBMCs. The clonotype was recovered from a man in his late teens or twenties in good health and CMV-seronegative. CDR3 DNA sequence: TGTGCCAGCAGCGAAGCGGGACTCGGCGAGCAGTACTTC. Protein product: CASSEAGLGEQYF.